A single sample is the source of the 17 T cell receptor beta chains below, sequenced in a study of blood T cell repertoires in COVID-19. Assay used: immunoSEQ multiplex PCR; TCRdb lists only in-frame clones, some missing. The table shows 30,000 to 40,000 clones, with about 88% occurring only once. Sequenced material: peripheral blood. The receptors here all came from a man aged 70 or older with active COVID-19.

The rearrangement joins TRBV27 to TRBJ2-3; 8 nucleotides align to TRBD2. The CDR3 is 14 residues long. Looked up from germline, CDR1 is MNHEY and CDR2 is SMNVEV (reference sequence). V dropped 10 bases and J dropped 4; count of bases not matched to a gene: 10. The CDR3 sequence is CATTGAGEADTQYF. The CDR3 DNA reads TGTGCCACCACGGGAGCGGGAGAAGCAGATACGCAGTATTTT.

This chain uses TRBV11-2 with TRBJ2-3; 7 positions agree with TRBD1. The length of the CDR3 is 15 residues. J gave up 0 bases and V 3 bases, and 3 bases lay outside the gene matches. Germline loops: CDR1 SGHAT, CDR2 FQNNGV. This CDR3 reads CASSFGTASTDTQYF. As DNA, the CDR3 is TGTGCCAGCAGCTTCGGGACAGCTAGCACAGATACGCAGTATTTT.

The CDR3 region has the DNA TGTGCCAGCTCACCGGGACTTTTTAACACTGAAGCTTTCTTT. Translating it yields CASSPGLFNTEAFF. V is TRBV18 and J is TRBJ1-1, with a tentative D call TRBD1 (5 bases). This CDR3 is built from 14 residues. CDR1 is KGHSH, CDR2 LQKENI, per germline. V dropped 3 bases and J dropped 2 bases, with 10 bases sitting between them.

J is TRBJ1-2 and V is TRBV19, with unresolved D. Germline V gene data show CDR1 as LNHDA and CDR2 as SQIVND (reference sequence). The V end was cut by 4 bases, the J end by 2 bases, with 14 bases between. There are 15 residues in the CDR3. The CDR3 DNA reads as TGTGCCAGTAGTAACCGAACGCGGCCGAACTATGGCTACACCTTC. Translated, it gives CASSNRTRPNYGYTF.

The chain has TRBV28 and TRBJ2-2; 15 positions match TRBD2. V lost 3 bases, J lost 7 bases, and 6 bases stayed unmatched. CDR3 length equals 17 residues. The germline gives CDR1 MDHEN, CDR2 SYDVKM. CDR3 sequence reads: CASSFGGTSGGFGELFF. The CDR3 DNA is TGTGCCAGCAGTTTCGGAGGGACTAGCGGGGGGTTCGGGGAGCTGTTTTTT. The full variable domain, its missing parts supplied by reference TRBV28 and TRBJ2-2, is DVKVTQSSRYLVKRTGEKVFLECVQDMDHENMFWYRQDPGLGLRLIYFSYDVKMKEKGDIPEGYSVSREKKERFSLILESASTNQTSMYLCASSFGGTSGGFGELFFGEGSRLTVL.

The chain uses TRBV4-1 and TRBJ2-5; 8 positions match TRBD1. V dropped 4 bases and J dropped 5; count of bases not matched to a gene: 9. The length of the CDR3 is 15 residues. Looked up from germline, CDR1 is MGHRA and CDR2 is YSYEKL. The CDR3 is CASSLGTGLFETQYF. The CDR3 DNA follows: TGCGCCAGCAGCCTGGGGACAGGTTTATTTGAGACCCAGTACTTC.

The CDR3 is CASSLSGDEKLFF. The CDR3 DNA reads as TGCGCCAGCAGCTTGAGCGGTGATGAAAAACTGTTTTTT. The chain links TRBV5-1 to TRBJ1-4; D is undetermined. V was clipped by 1 base and J by 6 bases, with 7 bases between them. The germline V gene has CDR1 SGHRS and CDR2 YFSETQ. CDR3 length: 13 residues.

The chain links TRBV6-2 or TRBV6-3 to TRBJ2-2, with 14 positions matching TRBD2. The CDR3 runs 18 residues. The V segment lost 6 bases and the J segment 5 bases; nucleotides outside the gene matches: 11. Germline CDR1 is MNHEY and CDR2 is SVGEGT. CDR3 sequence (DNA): TGTGCCAGCAGCTCAGGACTAGCGGGAGGCTTGCTTACCGGGGAGCTGTTTTTT. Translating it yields CASSSGLAGGLLTGELFF.

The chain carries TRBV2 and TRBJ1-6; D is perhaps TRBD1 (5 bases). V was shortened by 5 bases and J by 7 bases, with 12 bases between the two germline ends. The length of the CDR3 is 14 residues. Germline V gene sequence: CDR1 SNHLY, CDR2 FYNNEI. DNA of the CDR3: TGTGCCAGCAGTATTATTCAGGGAAATTCACCCCTCCACTTT. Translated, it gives CASSIIQGNSPLHF.

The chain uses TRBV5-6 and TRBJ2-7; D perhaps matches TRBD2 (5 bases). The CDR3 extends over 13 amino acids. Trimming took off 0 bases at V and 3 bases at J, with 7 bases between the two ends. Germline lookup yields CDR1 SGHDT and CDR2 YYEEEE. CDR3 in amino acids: CASSLAGNYEQYF. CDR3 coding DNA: TGTGCCAGCAGCTTGGCGGGGAACTACGAGCAGTACTTC.

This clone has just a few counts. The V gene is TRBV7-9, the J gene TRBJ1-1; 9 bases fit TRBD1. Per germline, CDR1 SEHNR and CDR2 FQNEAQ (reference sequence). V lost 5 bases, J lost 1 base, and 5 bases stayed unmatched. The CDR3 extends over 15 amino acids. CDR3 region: CASSTGGRGNTEAFF. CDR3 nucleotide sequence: TGTGCCAGCAGCACAGGGGGCAGGGGGAACACTGAAGCTTTCTTT.

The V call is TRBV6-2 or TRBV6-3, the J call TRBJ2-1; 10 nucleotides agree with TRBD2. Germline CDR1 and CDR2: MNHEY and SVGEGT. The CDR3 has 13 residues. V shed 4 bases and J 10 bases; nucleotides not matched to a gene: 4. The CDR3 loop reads CASSSGLAWEQFF. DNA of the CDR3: TGTGCCAGCAGTTCGGGACTAGCGTGGGAGCAGTTCTTC.

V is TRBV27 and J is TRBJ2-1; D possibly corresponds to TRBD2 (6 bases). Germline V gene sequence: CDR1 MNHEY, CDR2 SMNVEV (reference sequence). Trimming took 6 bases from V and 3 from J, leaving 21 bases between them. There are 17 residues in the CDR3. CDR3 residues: CASSPPRGLAFYNEQFF. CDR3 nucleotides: TGTGCCAGCAGCCCCCCCCGAGGGCTAGCGTTCTACAATGAGCAGTTCTTC.

CDR3 DNA sequence: TGTGCCTGGAGTATACCTCTCCGGGGGGTTTACGAGCAGTACTTC. Its translation: CAWSIPLRGVYEQYF. This rearrangement joins TRBV30 to TRBJ2-7; 7 bases are a match to TRBD2. CDR1 and CDR2 (germline): GTSNPN, SVGIG (reference sequence). Trimming took 2 bases from V and 4 from J; bases not matched to a gene: 11. CDR3 length equals 15 residues.

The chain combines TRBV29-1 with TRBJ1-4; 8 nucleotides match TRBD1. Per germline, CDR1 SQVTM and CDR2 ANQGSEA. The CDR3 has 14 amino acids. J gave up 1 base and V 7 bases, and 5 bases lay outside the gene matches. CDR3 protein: CSGKDRGTNEKLFF. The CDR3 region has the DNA TGCAGCGGGAAAGACAGGGGAACTAATGAAAAACTGTTTTTT.

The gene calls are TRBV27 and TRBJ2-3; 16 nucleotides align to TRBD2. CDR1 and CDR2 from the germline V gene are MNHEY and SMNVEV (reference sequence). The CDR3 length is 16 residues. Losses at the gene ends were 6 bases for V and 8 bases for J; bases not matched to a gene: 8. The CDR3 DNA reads TGTGCCAGCAGCACGGGACTAGCGGGGGGGGTGGGTACGCAGTATTTT. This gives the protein CASSTGLAGGVGTQYF.

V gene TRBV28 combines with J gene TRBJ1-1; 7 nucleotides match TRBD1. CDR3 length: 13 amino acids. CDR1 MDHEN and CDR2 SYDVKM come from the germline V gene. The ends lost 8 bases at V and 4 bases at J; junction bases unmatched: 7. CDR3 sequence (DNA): TGTGCCAGCTCCCAGGGGGGCACCACTGAAGCTTTCTTT. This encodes CASSQGGTTEAFF.